This T cell receptor (beta chain) was observed in a study of cytomegalovirus exposure and HLA in healthy donors. Between the trimmed V and J ends, which lost 6 bases and 2 bases, there was a span of 16 bases. CDR1 and CDR2 (germline): MNHEY, SVGAGI. The CDR3 loop spans 15 amino acids. This clone was counted once. Both 60 Vbeta primers and 13 Jbeta primers went into the PCR. TCRdb keeps only in-frame clones here, not all; method: immunoSEQ multiplex PCR. Of 130,000 to 150,000 clones in the sample, approximately 78% are singletons; the top ten hold 2.4%. This receptor was taken from a woman between 18 and 29 years old in good health and CMV-seropositive. The sequenced sample was PBMCs. This chain connects TRBV6-5 to TRBJ1-1, with a weak D call TRBD1 (5 bases). This CDR3 is CASRDRRDGNTEAFF. In nucleotides, the CDR3 is TGTGCCAGCAGGGACCGCAGGGATGGTAACACTGAAGCTTTCTTT.